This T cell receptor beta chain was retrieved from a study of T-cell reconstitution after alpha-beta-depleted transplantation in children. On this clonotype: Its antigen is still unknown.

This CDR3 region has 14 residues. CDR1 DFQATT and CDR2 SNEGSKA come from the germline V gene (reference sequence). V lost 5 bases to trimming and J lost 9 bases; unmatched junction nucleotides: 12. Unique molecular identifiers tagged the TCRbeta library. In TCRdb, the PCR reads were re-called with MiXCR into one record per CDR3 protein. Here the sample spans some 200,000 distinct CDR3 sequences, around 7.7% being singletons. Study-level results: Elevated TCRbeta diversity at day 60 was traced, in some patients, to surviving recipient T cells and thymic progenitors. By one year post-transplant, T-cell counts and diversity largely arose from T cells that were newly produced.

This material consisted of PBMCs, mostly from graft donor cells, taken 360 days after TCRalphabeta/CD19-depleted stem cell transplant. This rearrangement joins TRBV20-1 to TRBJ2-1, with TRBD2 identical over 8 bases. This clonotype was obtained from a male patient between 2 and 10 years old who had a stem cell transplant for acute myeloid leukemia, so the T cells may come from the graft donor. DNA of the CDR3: TGCAGTGCTCCCCTGGCAAGCCGGGGGGGTGAGCAGTTCTTC. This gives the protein CSAPLASRGGEQFF.